Listed here are 8 T cell receptor beta chains from one sample, sequenced in a study of control samples from healthy donors and cancer patients. The method was immunoSEQ multiplex PCR; TCRdb's version includes in-frame clones alone and lacks a portion of them. The table lists fewer than 200,000 clones, about 87% of them singletons. The specimen was blood. All receptors come from a man aged 25-45 years in good health.

The chain uses TRBV6-5 and TRBJ1-5; D is uncertain. The CDR3 contains 13 residues. Germline V gives CDR1 MNHEY, CDR2 SVGAGI. V gave up 4 bases and J gave up 0 bases, with 4 bases separating them. This chain's CDR3 is CASSSYSNQPQHF. CDR3 sequence (DNA): TGTGCCAGCAGTTCCTATAGCAATCAGCCCCAGCATTTT.

The chain combines TRBV28 with TRBJ1-6; D ambiguous. The CDR3 extends over 17 amino acids. V shed 2 bases and J shed 0 bases, with 11 bases lying between them. Germline loops: CDR1 MDHEN, CDR2 SYDVKM. The CDR3 bases are TGTGCCAGCAGTTTAGTTCTGGGCAGCTCCTATAATTCACCCCTCCACTTT. This codes for CASSLVLGSSYNSPLHF.

On this clone: Other DNA sequences in this sample translate to the same CDR3. The rearrangement links TRBV6-4 to TRBJ2-1; TRBD2 matches at 9 bases. This CDR3 region has 15 residues. J gave up 3 bases and V 0 bases, and 0 bases lay outside the gene matches. CDR1 is MRHNA, CDR2 SNTAGT, per germline. CDR3 bases: TGTGCCAGCAGTGACTCTAGCGGGAGCTACAATGAGCAGTTCTTC. It codes for CASSDSSGSYNEQFF.

The V call is TRBV28, the J call TRBJ2-7, with TRBD2 matching over 10 bases. The V gene's germline CDR1 is MDHEN and CDR2 SYDVKM. V was pared by 4 bases and J by 3 bases, with 3 bases of the junction left unmatched. The CDR3 has 14 amino acids. The CDR3 spells CASSSLAGVYEQYF. The CDR3 region has the DNA TGTGCCAGCAGTTCCCTAGCGGGGGTCTACGAGCAGTACTTC.

The rearrangement joins TRBV30 to TRBJ2-6; D gene ambiguous. The ends were cut back, 7 bases at V and 0 bases at J, with 10 bases in the middle. The CDR3 is made up of 14 amino acids. The V gene's germline CDR1 is GTSNPN and CDR2 SVGIG (reference sequence). The CDR3 loop reads CAYQFASGANVLTF. The CDR3 DNA follows: TGTGCCTATCAATTTGCCTCTGGGGCCAACGTCCTGACTTTC. The entire variable domain, with the rest obtained from reference TRBV30 and TRBJ2-6, is as follows: SQTIHQWPATLVQPVGSPLSLECTVEGTSNPNLYWYRQAAGRGLQLLFYSVGIGQISSEVPQNLSASRPQDRQFILSSKKLLLSDSGFYLCAYQFASGANVLTFGAGSRLTVL.

This sequence joins TRBV7-3 and TRBJ2-6; perhaps TRBD2 as D (6 bases). Germline V gives CDR1 SGHTA, CDR2 FQGTGA. This CDR3 is 13 amino acids long. Deletions cut 8 bases from V and 1 base from J, with 6 bases between. The CDR3 DNA reads as TGTGCCAGCGGACTATCTGGGGCCAACGTCCTGACTTTC. Protein sequence: CASGLSGANVLTF.

This chain links TRBV7-9 with TRBJ2-7, with TRBD1 matching 8 bases. CDR1 and CDR2 from the germline V gene are SEHNR and FQNEAQ (reference sequence). Trimming took 5 bases from V and 3 from J; bases not matched to a gene: 12. There are 16 residues in the CDR3. The CDR3 DNA reads as TGTGCCAGCAGCGGGGGACTCGCAGGGGGCGGCTACGAGCAGTACTTC. Residues: CASSGGLAGGGYEQYF.

This clone has only one observation. The chain carries TRBV5-1 and TRBJ2-5, with D possibly TRBD2 on 6 matching bases. The V end lost 4 bases, the J end lost 2 bases, and 12 bases lay between the germline ends. The germline gives CDR1 SGHRS, CDR2 YFSETQ. This CDR3 has 14 amino acids. This CDR3 is CASSLGRKQETQYF. The CDR3 nucleotides read TGCGCCAGCAGCCTCGGGAGAAAACAAGAGACCCAGTACTTC.